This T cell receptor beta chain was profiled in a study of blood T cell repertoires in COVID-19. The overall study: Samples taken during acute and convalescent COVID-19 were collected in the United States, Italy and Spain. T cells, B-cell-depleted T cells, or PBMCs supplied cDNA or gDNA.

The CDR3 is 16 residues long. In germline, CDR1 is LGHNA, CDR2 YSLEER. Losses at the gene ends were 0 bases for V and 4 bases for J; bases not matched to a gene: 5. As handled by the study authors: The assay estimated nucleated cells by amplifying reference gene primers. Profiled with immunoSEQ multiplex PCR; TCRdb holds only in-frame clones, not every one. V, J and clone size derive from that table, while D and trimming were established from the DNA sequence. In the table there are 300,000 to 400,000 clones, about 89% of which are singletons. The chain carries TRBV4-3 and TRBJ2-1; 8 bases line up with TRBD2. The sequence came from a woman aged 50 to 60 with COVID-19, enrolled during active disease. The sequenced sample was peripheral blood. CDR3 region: CASSQEVAGGYNEQFF. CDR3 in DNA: TGCGCCAGCAGCCAAGAAGTGGCGGGAGGATACAATGAGCAGTTCTTC.